Below, 11 T cell receptor beta chains from the same sample are listed, as sequenced in a study of T cells in tumors and immune-related adverse events (dated by TCRdb to about 2021). Libraries came from the immunoSEQ multiplex PCR assay. Imported from immuneACCESS, the table was reduced by TCRdb to in-frame sequences with V and J called. These copies leave out some clones; in studies compared against another copy, an unresolved V gene accounts for under half, and the cause of the remainder is not known. The sample includes fewer than 4,500 clones, with about four fifths observed a single time. The ten largest clones represent about a fifth of the sample. The treatment or condition tag for this specimen amounts to: nivolumab (PD-1 blockade) given before sampling. Sample: skin tissue, taken from a patient treated with anti-PD-1 therapy. Every receptor here comes from a female donor with metastatic renal cell carcinoma.

This chain connects TRBV11-3 to TRBJ2-7; D remains ambiguous. V gave up 5 bases and J gave up 3 bases, with 14 bases separating them. Germline CDR1 reads SGHNT; CDR2 reads YENEEA. The CDR3 totals 14 residues. The CDR3 here is CASSPFGPLYEQYF. In DNA, the CDR3 is TGTGCCAGCAGCCCTTTCGGGCCCCTCTACGAGCAGTACTTC.

This clone was seen only once. The chain couples TRBV4-3 to TRBJ1-4; maybe TRBD1 (5 bases). CDR1 is LGHNA, CDR2 YSLEER, per germline. V was pared by 4 bases and J by 6 bases, with 12 bases between. The CDR3 is 14 residues long. Here the CDR3 reads CASSRWGDHEKLFF. The CDR3 DNA reads as TGCGCCAGCAGCCGATGGGGGGATCATGAAAAACTGTTTTTT.

The chain uses TRBV7-9 and TRBJ2-5; 12 bases match TRBD2. Germline V lookup: CDR1 SEHNR, CDR2 FQNEAQ (reference sequence). CDR3 length: 18 residues. V lost 4 bases and J lost 2; bases outside the gene matches: 11. This CDR3 reads CASSSPSGLAGSQETQYF. CDR3 DNA sequence: TGTGCCAGCAGCTCGCCCAGCGGACTAGCGGGAAGTCAAGAGACCCAGTACTTC.

The table lists this clone with a count of one. The chain joins TRBV27 to TRBJ1-2; 8 bases align to TRBD1. The CDR3 is 14 amino acids. Losses at the gene ends were 4 bases for V and 4 bases for J; bases not matched to a gene: 5. In germline, CDR1 is MNHEY, CDR2 SMNVEV (reference sequence). DNA of the CDR3: TGTGCCAGCAGTTCACAGGGGGGGGCCTATGGCTACACCTTC. Translated, it gives CASSSQGGAYGYTF.

The chain links TRBV5-6 to TRBJ1-2, with D tentatively TRBD1 (6 bases). Trimming took off 2 bases at V and 4 bases at J, with 18 bases between the two ends. The CDR3 has 16 amino acids. Germline V gives CDR1 SGHDT, CDR2 YYEEEE. The chain's CDR3 is CASSFSDNRVIYGYTF. CDR3 DNA sequence: TGTGCCAGCAGCTTTTCTGACAACAGGGTTATCTATGGCTACACCTTC.

The genes are TRBV11-2 and TRBJ2-7, with TRBD2 identical over 8 bases. The junction had 5 bases not matched to a gene; V was cut back by 2 bases and J by 5 bases. The CDR3 has 14 residues. Germline loops: CDR1 SGHAT, CDR2 FQNNGV. The CDR3 protein is CASSLSPGGDEQYF. CDR3 DNA: TGTGCCAGCAGCTTATCGCCGGGGGGGGACGAGCAGTACTTC. Filled out from reference TRBV11-2 and TRBJ2-7, the complete variable domain reads EAGVAQSPRYKIIEKRQSVAFWCNPISGHATLYWYQQILGQGPKLLIQFQNNGVVDDSQLPKDRFSAERLKGVDSTLKIQPAKLEDSAVYLCASSLSPGGDEQYFGPGTRLTVT.

The genes are TRBV28 and TRBJ1-4, with TRBD1 matching over 7 bases. The germline V gene encodes CDR1 MDHEN and CDR2 SYDVKM. The trim removed 1 base at V and 8 bases at J, leaving 4 bases unmatched. The CDR3 totals 14 residues. The DNA for the CDR3 is TGTGCCAGCAGTTTATCAGGGGGTGAGGAAAAACTGTTTTTT. Translated: CASSLSGGEEKLFF.

The chain is built from TRBV7-6 and TRBJ2-1, with TRBD2 identical over 8 bases. Trimming took 5 bases from V and 10 from J; bases not matched to a gene: 7. Germline V gene lookup returns CDR1 SGHVS and CDR2 FNYEAQ. CDR3 length equals 13 residues. As DNA, the CDR3 is TGTGCCAGCAGCCCCGGGTCGGGAGGGGAGCAGTTCTTC. Its translation: CASSPGSGGEQFF.

The chain joins TRBV28 to TRBJ2-3; 8 positions match TRBD1. The V and J ends lost 5 bases and 4 bases, in that order; junction bases with no gene match: 8. This CDR3 contains 15 residues. Germline CDR1 MDHEN, CDR2 SYDVKM. The CDR3 DNA sequence: TGTGCCAGCAGTGTAGACAGGGGATGGTCAGATACGCAGTATTTT. Its translation: CASSVDRGWSDTQYF.

CDR3 amino acids: CASRMNEKLFF. The CDR3 DNA reads as TGTGCCAGCAGGATGAATGAAAAACTGTTTTTT. The chain couples TRBV6-5 to TRBJ1-4; D unresolved. Trimming took off 6 bases at V and 5 bases at J, with 4 bases between the two ends. The germline V gene encodes CDR1 MNHEY and CDR2 SVGAGI. The CDR3 runs 11 residues.

The rearrangement joins TRBV5-4 to TRBJ2-5; possible D gene TRBD2, 6 bases. The germline gives CDR1 SGHNT, CDR2 YYREEE (reference sequence). V lost 0 bases and J 5 bases, leaving 11 bases between the germline ends. There are 14 residues in the CDR3. The CDR3 loop is CASSLAGVGETQYF. The CDR3 DNA reads TGTGCCAGCAGCTTGGCGGGGGTAGGGGAGACCCAGTACTTC.